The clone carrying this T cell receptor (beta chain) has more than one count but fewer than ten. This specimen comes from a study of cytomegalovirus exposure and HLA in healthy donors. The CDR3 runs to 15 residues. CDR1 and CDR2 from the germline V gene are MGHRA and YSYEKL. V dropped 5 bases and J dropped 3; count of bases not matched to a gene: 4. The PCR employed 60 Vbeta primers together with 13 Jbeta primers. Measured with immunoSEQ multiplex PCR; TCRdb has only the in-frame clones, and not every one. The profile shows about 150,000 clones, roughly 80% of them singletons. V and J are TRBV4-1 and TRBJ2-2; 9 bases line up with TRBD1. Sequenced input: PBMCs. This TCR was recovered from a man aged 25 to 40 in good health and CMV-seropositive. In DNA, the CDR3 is TGCGCCAGCAGCAACGGACAGGGGTACACCGGGGAGCTGTTTTTT. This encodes CASSNGQGYTGELFF.